The clone carrying this T cell receptor beta chain turned up a few times. What it binds is unknown. This entry is derived from a study of beta chain features in type 1 diabetes. Across the whole study: Patients looked much like healthy donors when it came to age, gender and cell yields. Sorted cells examined across all samples numbered roughly 99,000,000.

The CDR3 has 15 amino acids. Germline lookup yields CDR1 GTSNPN and CDR2 SVGIG (reference sequence). V lost 5 bases to trimming and J lost 7 bases; unmatched junction nucleotides: 9. TCRB transcripts that were expressed got sequenced, as all of the isolated RNA had been reverse transcribed. Sequencing used immunoSEQ multiplex PCR; TCRdb keeps in-frame clones, though not all of them. The sample comprises over 150,000 clones, about a tenth of which are singletons, and roughly 0.5% rests with the top ten. Points from the study as a whole: There was a moderate but significant shortening of TCRB CDR3s in all four CD4+ subsets of Type 1 diabetes patients. The study notes PCR might favor shorter templates equally in patients and controls.

Material for sequencing was central memory CD4+ T cells from blood. This TCR came from a man aged 25-40 years with type 1 diabetes. The chain couples TRBV30 to TRBJ2-3; 13 bases agree with TRBD2. CDR3 protein: CAWEGLAGRRNTQYF. The CDR3 nucleotides are TGTGCCTGGGAGGGACTAGCGGGACGACGCAATACGCAGTATTTT.